The present entry profiles one T cell receptor beta chain with its context. This clonotype was recorded a few times. The specificity of this receptor is unknown. No base quality information exists; no much larger clone differs at one position. CDR1 and CDR2, per the germline V gene, are ENHRY and SYGVKD. The CDR3, cysteine through phenylalanine, is 14 amino acids long. Solely the CDR3 DNA is kept, with 42 bases framed from the first base. The junction shows trimming of 2 bases on V and 3 bases on J, and the gene matches do not reach 3 bases of it. This entry belongs to a study of T cells in Graves' hyperthyroidism and ophthalmopathy (dated by TCRdb to the late 2010s). For the wider study: Peripheral blood was sampled at the time of initial diagnosis, prior to any treatment. To identify distinguishing TCR V-J signatures, a discovery cohort of around 100 patients was used, comprising 43 with Graves' ophthalmopathy and 57 with stable Graves' hyperthyroidism. After sampling, hyperthyroidism patients received methimazole starting at 30 mg daily, and ophthalmopathy patients received high-dose intravenous methylprednisolone. The 100 discovery patients were randomly split 7:3 into training and test sets. The paper reports TCR Vbeta CDR3 sequencing of approximately 140 peripheral blood samples: some 41 ophthalmopathy, roughly 74 hyperthyroidism and around 17 progressor patients. Thyroid tissue and blood T-cell repertoires from about 6 Graves' hyperthyroidism patients were also compared in the study. Prospective prediction of ophthalmopathy was tested in an independent validation cohort of 18 to 20 hyperthyroidism patients and some 17 patients who later progressed to ophthalmopathy.

In the ophthalmopathy patients, disease was moderately to severely active, with a Clinical Activity Score of 3 or more, a NOSPECS grade of 4 or more, and a duration of less than 3 months. The study excluded patients with uncontrolled infections, other autoimmune diseases, pregnancy or lactation. Diagnoses relied on clinical symptoms, serum thyroxine and TRAb, thyroid ultrasound and orbital computed tomography. PBMCs were isolated from about 9 ml of fresh peripheral blood by Ficoll-Paque density gradient centrifugation. Trizol reagent was used to extract total RNA, and RNA quality was then checked on an Agilent 2100 Bioanalyzer. On the study overall, not on this receptor specifically: No statistical method was used to fix the sample size in advance, and group allocation was not hidden from the investigators. Blood samples also contained most of the expanded thyroid clonotypes (frequency above 0.001), which suggests that blood repertoires may reflect thyroid immune responses. In validation, progression to ophthalmopathy was predicted by the model with nearly 71% sensitivity and around 76% specificity, a median of about 6.4 months before onset. A 13 V-J signature model separated ophthalmopathy from stable hyperthyroidism, with roughly 88% sensitivity and 81.08% specificity in cross-validation and 80%/75% in testing.

The TCR beta CDR3 regions were amplified from the RNA transcripts. For the first round of RT-PCR on the TCR CDR3, the HTBI primer set was used together with the Qiagen OneStep RT-PCR kit. Libraries were constructed in a second round of multiplex PCR, after which size selection and purification were carried out. Libraries were sequenced paired-end with 100 bp reads on an Illumina HiSeq2000. The paper's processing steps were these. SOAPnuke was used to process the raw data, removing reads that contained adapters or uncalled bases, had a mean Phred below 15, or lacked an exact match to the constant primer or identifier. High-quality paired reads were merged using COPE v1.2.5, and each unique nucleotide sequence was defined as a clonotype. MiTCR v1.1 was used to align clonotypes to the IMGT TRBV, TRBD and TRBJ reference segments. The analysis included only V-J combinations with a frequency above 0.0001, which together covered approximately 99% of the repertoires. A TCS score was defined as the ratio of F50 (clonal expansion) to E x V (chaos), with BLOSUM62-based TCRdist applied between CDR3 peptides within each V-J. Welch's t-statistics and random forest reduced 500 to 550 V-J features to 10 to 15, which were used in a naive Bayes classifier (R e1071). TCRdb trimmed public reads at Q25 via fastp, called clones via MiXCR and kept in-frame beta chains. Here each entry gathers all rows of one CDR3 protein and keeps the most common genes and DNA. The V and J calls shown here were made by TCRdb, not taken from the authors' results. Across this sample there are some 580,000 distinct CDR3 sequences, with about a sixth seen only once. The top ten clones comprise around 3.5% of the sample.

The chain joins TRBV10-3 to TRBJ2-7, with TRBD1 matching 8 junction bases. Sequencing input: blood. This clonotype was obtained from a woman aged 40 to 50 with Graves' ophthalmopathy. The nucleotide sequence is TGTGCCATCAGTGAGGCGACAGGGGTCTACGAGCAGTACTTC. Translated, it reads CAISEATGVYEQYF.